This is a list of T cell receptor beta chains from one sample in a study of CD8 T cells in ankylosing spondylitis. TCRdb reanalysed the 5' RACE reads using MiXCR and keeps one entry per CDR3 protein. The sample carries 300,000 to 400,000 distinct CDR3 sequences, roughly 15% recorded once. The specimen was blood, either unsorted or a sorted T cell fraction (not recorded which). Receptors were obtained from a male donor with ankylosing spondylitis or in good health (not recorded which). The CDR3 runs from the conserved cysteine through the conserved F or W. A D gene is named only where the DNA matches it firmly. Some rows mark clone size as missing; the rest say once, few, many or name a class of expanded clone.

d_call cdr3_length clone_size j_call v_call cdr3_nt cdr3_aa
NA 12 few TRBJ2-4 TRBV19 TGTGCCAGTGGGCCGATGGGGAACATTCAGTACTTC CASGPMGNIQYF
NA 12 few TRBJ1-2 TRBV3-1 TGTGCCAGCAGCCATGATCCCTGGCGCTACACCTTC CASSHDPWRYTF
NA 20 NA TRBJ2-6 TRBV5-1 TGCGCCAGCAGCCCAAGGACAGCCTTAGGAAGCGTCTCCGGGGCCAACGTCCTGACTTTC CASSPRTALGSVSGANVLTF
TRBD1 14 few TRBJ1-1 TRBV7-9 TGTGCCAGCAGACGGACAGGGGTAGACACTGAAGCTTTCTTT CASRRTGVDTEAFF
TRBD2 14 NA TRBJ2-5 TRBV13 TGTGCCAGCAGCCAAGCGGGGGGCGAAGAGACCCAGTACTTC CASSQAGGEETQYF
TRBD1 13 few TRBJ2-7 TRBV28 TGTGCCAGCACCGGACAGGGGGTCCACGAGCAGTACTTC CASTGQGVHEQYF
NA 11 many TRBJ2-1 TRBV20-1 TGCAGTGCTGCACAGGGAAACGAGCAGTTCTTC CSAAQGNEQFF
NA 15 NA TRBJ1-1 TRBV20-1 TGCAGTGCTAGAGTGGGACCGGCACTGAACACTGAAGCTTTCTTT CSARVGPALNTEAFF
NA 14 few TRBJ1-6 TRBV4-1 TGCGCCAGCAGCCAGGGGGAGGTAAATTCACCCCTCCACTTT CASSQGEVNSPLHF
NA 12 few TRBJ2-7 TRBV28 TGTGCCTCAACCCAACAGGGCTACGAGCAGTACTTC CASTQQGYEQYF
NA 13 NA TRBJ2-5 TRBV10-1 TGCGCCAGCAGTGAAGTCAGAGGGTCGACCCAGTACTTC CASSEVRGSTQYF
NA 13 few TRBJ1-2 TRBV6-5 TGTGCCAGCACTTACAGGGACAACTATGGCTACACCTTC CASTYRDNYGYTF
NA 15 few TRBJ2-7 TRBV20-1 TGCAGTGCCGCCGGGACAAGGGGGGCGGTCTACGAGCAGTACTTC CSAAGTRGAVYEQYF
TRBD1 15 NA TRBJ1-1 TRBV4-1 TGCGCCAGCAGCCAAGATAGACAGGGGGGCACTGAAGCTTTCTTT CASSQDRQGGTEAFF
TRBD2 17 NA TRBJ2-1 TRBV29-1 TGCAGCGTTGAGGGATTGGGGACTAGCGGGAAGGAGAATGAGCAGTTCTTC CSVEGLGTSGKENEQFF
NA 14 NA TRBJ1-6 TRBV2 TGTGCCAGCATGCCCGGGACCCTTAATTCACCCCTCCACTTT CASMPGTLNSPLHF
NA 16 NA TRBJ2-2 TRBV6-2/TRBV6-3 TGTGCCAGCACCTCGGGGACATCCGCGAACACCGGGGAGCTGTTTTTT CASTSGTSANTGELFF
TRBD1 16 few TRBJ2-3 TRBV4-1 TGCGCCAGCAGCCAAGAGGACAGGGGAAGGACAGATACGCAGTATTTT CASSQEDRGRTDTQYF
TRBD1 17 once TRBJ2-5 TRBV4-1 TGCGCCAGCAGCCGACCGGGACAGGGGGGCACTAAAGAGACCCAGTACTTC CASSRPGQGGTKETQYF
NA 18 few TRBJ2-2 TRBV3-1 TGTGCCAGCAGCCAAACGAGGAGGGCGACAAGGGCGTCCGGGGAGCTGTTTTTT CASSQTRRATRASGELFF
TRBD1 15 NA TRBJ1-4 TRBV12-3/TRBV12-4 TGTGCCAGCAGCCAGACGACAGGGGGTAATGAAAAACTGTTTTTT CASSQTTGGNEKLFF
NA 14 few TRBJ1-1 TRBV10-3 TGTGCCATCAGTGGGGGAGTCGGGAACACTGAAGCTTTCTTT CAISGGVGNTEAFF
NA 11 NA TRBJ2-5 TRBV3-1 TGTGCCAGCAGCCTCCACGCGACCCAGTACTTC CASSLHATQYF
TRBD1 14 few TRBJ1-6 TRBV15 TGTGCCACCAGCCCCAGGGGGTTCGGTTCACCCCTCCACTTT CATSPRGFGSPLHF
NA 11 few TRBJ2-7 TRBV12-3/TRBV12-4 TGTGCCAGCGGTGGATACTACGAGCAGTACTTC CASGGYYEQYF
TRBD1 13 few TRBJ1-2 TRBV6-2/TRBV6-3 TGTGCCAGCAGTTCCGGGACAGGGAGCGGCTACACCTTC CASSSGTGSGYTF
TRBD1 12 NA TRBJ1-2 TRBV5-6 TGTGCCAGCAGCTTGGACAGGGGGGTTAACACCTTC CASSLDRGVNTF
TRBD1 14 NA TRBJ2-1 TRBV20-1 TGCAGTGCTAAGGGCAGGGGGACCTACAATGAGCAGTTCTTC CSAKGRGTYNEQFF
NA 15 few TRBJ1-4 TRBV5-1 TGCGCCAGCAGCCCGCGGGGGACCTTAAGTGAAAAACTGTTTTTT CASSPRGTLSEKLFF
TRBD1 15 NA TRBJ1-6 TRBV6-5 TGTGCCAGCAGTTCAGGACAGGGCCTTAATTCACCCCTCCACTTT CASSSGQGLNSPLHF
TRBD1 13 NA TRBJ1-2 TRBV12-3/TRBV12-4 TGTGCCAGCAGGAGACAGGGCAACTATGGCTACACCTTC CASRRQGNYGYTF
NA 16 few TRBJ2-3 TRBV20-1 TGCAGTGCCCACGACGCAGGATTTACATCGGCAGATACGCAGTATTTT CSAHDAGFTSADTQYF
TRBD1 15 NA TRBJ1-1 TRBV3-1 TGTGCCAGCAGCCCGCGAACAGGACAGGGTACTGAAGCTTTCTTT CASSPRTGQGTEAFF
NA 15 NA TRBJ2-7 TRBV5-1 TGCGCCAGCAGCTTGGGCCATCTTAGCGTGGGGGAGCAGTACTTC CASSLGHLSVGEQYF
TRBD1 14 NA TRBJ2-7 TRBV6-5 TGTGCCAGCAGTTACAAACAGGGGGTCAACGAGCAGTACTTC CASSYKQGVNEQYF
TRBD1 16 few TRBJ2-3 TRBV18 TGTGCCAGCTCACCACCGATCAGACAGGGACCAGATACGCAGTATTTT CASSPPIRQGPDTQYF
TRBD1 14 few TRBJ1-3 TRBV15 TGTGCCACCAGCAGGGGACAGGCTGGAAACACCATATATTTT CATSRGQAGNTIYF
NA 13 NA TRBJ1-2 TRBV12-3/TRBV12-4 TGTGCCAGCGATACAGGATTCCCACCCGACTACACCTTC CASDTGFPPDYTF
NA 15 many TRBJ1-3 TRBV11-2 TGTGCCAGCAGCTTAGATCGGGGAGCGGGAAACACCATATATTTT CASSLDRGAGNTIYF
TRBD2 15 few TRBJ2-2 TRBV19 TGTGCCACCTCGGGAGGGCAGGGTGCCCCCGGGGAGCTGTTTTTT CATSGGQGAPGELFF
NA 14 many TRBJ2-7 TRBV28 TGTGCCAGCAGTTTAGGTGGTACCCTCGGGGAGCAGTACTTC CASSLGGTLGEQYF
NA 14 NA TRBJ1-6 TRBV6-1 TGTGCCAGCAGTGAAAACAGGGTGTTTTCACCCCTCCACTTT CASSENRVFSPLHF
TRBD2 15 few TRBJ2-1 TRBV5-1 TGCGCCAGCAGCAAGGGGATAGCGGGAGCAAATGAGCAGTTCTTC CASSKGIAGANEQFF
TRBD1 13 NA TRBJ2-7 TRBV29-1 TGCAGCGTTGAAGATACAGGGGGCTACGAGCAGTACTTC CSVEDTGGYEQYF
NA 15 few TRBJ2-1 TRBV7-9 TGTGCCAGCAGCTTAGAACAGGGCGGGTACAATGAGCAGTTCTTC CASSLEQGGYNEQFF
TRBD2 14 NA TRBJ2-3 TRBV5-1 TGCGCCAGCAGCCAGGCGGGAGTCACAGATACGCAGTATTTT CASSQAGVTDTQYF